The 32 T cell receptor beta chains reported below all come from one sample, sequenced in a study of CD8+CD57+ T cells in acquired aplastic anemia. The TCR beta profiling, which covered VDJ combination and CDR3 sequence, was carried out using genomic DNA as the template. From the reads, TCRdb called clonotypes with MiXCR, one entry per CDR3 protein. The sample lists hundreds of thousands of distinct CDR3 sequences, around a third occurring once. An expansion of CD8+CD57+ cells by flow cytometry had been shown in patients chosen for sequencing. The sequenced sample consisted of sorted CD4+, CD8+, or CD8+CD57+ T cells (not recorded which) from PBMCs. The receptors were gathered from a human donor with aplastic anemia.

This clonotype has more than one count but fewer than ten. The V call is TRBV20-1, the J call TRBJ2-2; 10 bases align to TRBD2. J lost 5 bases, V lost 5 bases, and 5 bases had no gene match. From germline, CDR1 is DFQATT and CDR2 SNEGSKA (reference sequence). CDR3 length: 14 residues. CDR3 nucleotides: TGCAGTGCTGTAGCGGGAGGTTCTACCGGGGAGCTGTTTTTT. This translates into CSAVAGGSTGELFF.

In its sample, this clonotype was seen many times. The rearrangement links TRBV24-1 to TRBJ2-2; either TRBD1 or TRBD2 may supply D (5 bases each). The CDR3 is 15 residues long. Germline values: CDR1 KGHDR, CDR2 SFDVKD. With 5 bases removed from V and 7 bases from J, the gap between germline ends came to 16 bases. The CDR3 DNA sequence: TGTGCCACCAGTGTTTCCGGGACGAGCAGCGGGGAGCTGTTTTTT. Its protein product is CATSVSGTSSGELFF.

This clonotype was counted only a few times. Because it lacks the conserved phenylalanine or tryptophan at the end, this CDR3 is likely a read error. V is TRBV12-5 and J is TRBJ1-1; D gene uncertain. Germline CDR1 LGHNT, CDR2 FRNRAP. V was shortened by 5 bases and J by 7 bases, with 17 bases between the two germline ends. The CDR3 is made up of 14 amino acids. In DNA, the CDR3 is TGTGCTAGTGGTCCCACCCTGGTGACTGGTGAAGCTTTCCTT. It codes for CASGPTLVTGEAFL.

Ten or more counts support this clonotype. The chain couples TRBV4-1 to TRBJ2-7, with 8 bases lining up with TRBD1. The junction had 7 bases not matched to a gene; V was cut back by 0 bases and J by 0 bases. Germline-derived CDR1 and CDR2 are MGHRA and YSYEKL. The CDR3 is made up of 17 amino acids. In DNA form, the CDR3 reads TGCGCCAGCAGCCAAGATTGGGGACAGGTTCGCTCCTACGAGCAGTACTTC. This codes for CASSQDWGQVRSYEQYF.

This clonotype appeared many times. This chain connects TRBV12-3 or TRBV12-4 to TRBJ1-2, with 8 nucleotides matching TRBD1. The V segment lost 5 bases and the J segment 4 bases; nucleotides outside the gene matches: 6. CDR3 length: 14 residues. The CDR3 DNA reads TGTGCCAGCAGTCTACAGGGGGTAGGCTATGGCTACACCTTC. Translated, it gives CASSLQGVGYGYTF.

This clonotype has a handful of counts. This chain uses TRBV9 with TRBJ2-3, with D tentatively TRBD2 (6 bases). The germline V gene has CDR1 SGDLS and CDR2 YYNGEE. V lost 6 bases to trimming and J lost 2 bases, with 7 bases between them. This CDR3 region has 12 residues. The CDR3 DNA reads as TGTGCCAGCAAGCGGGTCACAGATACGCAGTATTTT. Translating gives CASKRVTDTQYF.

V gene TRBV7-2 combines with J gene TRBJ2-3; 9 positions agree with TRBD1. V was pared by 4 bases and J by 6 bases, with 5 bases of the junction left unmatched. This CDR3 contains 14 residues. CDR1 and CDR2 from the germline V gene are SGHTA and FQGNSA. As DNA, the CDR3 is TGTGCCAGCAGCTACCGACAGGGGGGCGATACGCAGTATTTT. Translated, it gives CASSYRQGGDTQYF.

This clonotype came up once. This CDR3 fails to terminate in the conserved phenylalanine or tryptophan, so it likely reflects a read error. It is unclear where the CDR3 begins or ends on the DNA, so no DNA is shown, and the CDR3 is as TCRdb lists it. The chain has TRBV19 and TRBJ1-6; the DNA was not compared with TRBD1, the D call given in the table. CDR1 and CDR2 from the germline V gene are LNHDA and SQIVND (reference sequence). The CDR3 sequence runs 10 residues, both termini included. CDR3: CASSQGTPGD.

The V gene is TRBV15, the J gene TRBJ2-5, with D perhaps matching TRBD2 (7 bases). The germline V and J ends were trimmed by 3 bases and 5 bases, with 16 bases remaining between them. Germline assignment: CDR1 LNHNV and CDR2 YYDKDF (reference sequence). The CDR3 runs to 15 residues. The CDR3 region is CATSSGGADSETQYF. Written as DNA, the CDR3 is TGTGCCACCAGCAGTGGGGGGGCGGATTCCGAGACCCAGTACTTC.

This clonotype was counted many times. The chain carries TRBV24-1 and TRBJ2-7; weak D call: TRBD2 (6 bases). The CDR3 contains 13 residues. With 6 bases removed from V and 7 bases from J, the gap between germline ends came to 15 bases. Germline V lookup: CDR1 KGHDR, CDR2 SFDVKD. CDR3 in amino acids: CATSHRDSGEQYF. As DNA, the CDR3 is TGTGCCACCAGTCACCGGGACTCAGGGGAGCAGTACTTC.

Comments on this clonotype: Since the CDR3 does not end with the conserved phenylalanine or tryptophan, this likely comes from a read error. The DNA is left out, because the CDR3 cannot be placed on it with certainty; the CDR3 is given as TCRdb lists it. J is TRBJ1-6 and V is TRBV19; the table assigns TRBD1, which was not confirmed against the DNA. The CDR3 extends over 9 residues, inclusive of both ends. Germline CDR1 reads LNHDA; CDR2 reads SQIVND (reference sequence). CDR3 protein: CASSPGQGM.

The V gene is TRBV11-2, the J gene TRBJ2-5; D perhaps matches TRBD1 (6 bases). CDR1 is SGHAT and CDR2 is FQNNGV in the germline V gene. This CDR3 is 13 amino acids long. Between the trimmed V and J ends, which lost 11 bases and 5 bases, there was a span of 18 bases. CDR3 region: CAWERQVHETQYF. CDR3 sequence (DNA): TGTGCCTGGGAGAGACAGGTACACGAGACCCAGTACTTC.

The chain combines TRBV5-4 with TRBJ2-1; a possible D gene is TRBD1 (6 bases). This CDR3 has 16 residues. V lost 0 bases and J 5 bases, leaving 15 bases between the germline ends. Germline assignment: CDR1 SGHNT and CDR2 YYREEE (reference sequence). The CDR3: CASSLGARGSDNEQFF. In nucleotides, the CDR3 is TGTGCCAGCAGCTTGGGTGCTAGGGGGAGTGACAATGAGCAGTTCTTC.

This clonotype has only one observation. The chain combines TRBV10-3 with TRBJ1-5; TRBD1 aligns across 7 bases. The germline V gene has CDR1 ENHRY and CDR2 SYGVKD. With 11 bases clipped from V and 2 bases from J, the junction kept 12 bases outside the gene matches. The CDR3 extends over 15 amino acids. CDR3 DNA sequence: TGTGCCTCCCGGGACAGAGTAATAGGCAATCAGCCCCAGCATTTT. It is translated as CASRDRVIGNQPQHF.

This clonotype was found many times. The chain couples TRBV7-2 to TRBJ2-7; D is perhaps TRBD2 (5 bases). The CDR3 loop spans 13 amino acids. Trimming pared 4 bases from V and 7 bases from J, leaving 14 bases between. Germline values: CDR1 SGHTA, CDR2 FQGNSA. CDR3 sequence reads: CASSSEREGEQYF. DNA for the CDR3: TGTGCCAGCAGCTCGGAGAGGGAAGGAGAGCAGTACTTC.

In regard to this clonotype: A read error may explain this, as a much larger clone is one base away. V usage is TRBV10-1 and J usage is TRBJ2-7, with 8 bases matching TRBD2. The V gene's germline CDR1 is WNHNN and CDR2 SYGVQD (reference sequence). The CDR3 contains 14 residues. CDR3 residues: CASSEGGGTYGQYF. CDR3 DNA: TGCGCCAGCAGTGAAGGCGGGGGGACCTACGGGCAGTACTTC.

J is TRBJ1-5 and V is TRBV10-3, with 9 bases fitting TRBD1. The V and J ends lost 5 bases and 1 base, in that order; junction bases with no gene match: 3. Germline assignment: CDR1 ENHRY and CDR2 SYGVKD. The CDR3 runs to 15 residues. The CDR3 reads CAISRTGESNQPQHF. The CDR3 bases are TGTGCCATCAGTCGGACAGGGGAAAGCAATCAGCCCCAGCATTTT.

The chain joins TRBV25-1 to TRBJ1-1; D might be TRBD1 (6 bases). This CDR3 region has 18 residues. Deletions cut 4 bases from V and 0 bases from J, with 21 bases between. CDR1 is MGHDK and CDR2 is SYGVNS in the germline V gene. The CDR3 DNA is TGTGCCAGCAGTGGATCGGGCAGGTTGAGGGACATGAACACTGAAGCTTTCTTT. This encodes CASSGSGRLRDMNTEAFF.

The rearrangement joins TRBV2 to TRBJ2-7, with TRBD1 as a possible D gene (5 bases). The germline V gene has CDR1 SNHLY and CDR2 FYNNEI. Trimming left V 4 bases short and J 6 bases short, with 16 bases between. The CDR3 length is 14 residues. CDR3 bases: TGTGCCAGCAGTGTTGGCCAGGGCTACTCCGAGCAGTACTTC. This gives the protein CASSVGQGYSEQYF.

The table lists this clonotype with many counts. This chain links TRBV2 with TRBJ1-1; D perhaps matches TRBD1 (6 bases). Germline assignment: CDR1 SNHLY and CDR2 FYNNEI. The CDR3 is 13 amino acids. Trimming removed 7 bases at V and 1 base at J, with 10 bases between. CDR3: CASNRDANTEAFF. CDR3 DNA: TGTGCCAGCAACAGGGACGCGAACACTGAAGCTTTCTTT.

The CDR3 loop reads CATTAGGYTF. CDR3 nucleotide sequence: TGTGCCACCACAGCGGGAGGCTACACCTTC. This chain connects TRBV24-1 to TRBJ1-2; D ambiguous. The length of the CDR3 is 10 residues. Germline V gene lookup returns CDR1 KGHDR and CDR2 SFDVKD. The germline V and J ends were trimmed by 8 bases and 8 bases, with 8 bases remaining between them.

The chain employs TRBV24-1 and TRBJ1-5; D unclear. Trimming stripped 5 bases from V and 3 bases from J, with 7 bases between. CDR1 and CDR2 from the germline V gene are KGHDR and SFDVKD. This CDR3 has 13 amino acids. The CDR3 protein is CATSGANNQPQHF. CDR3 in DNA: TGTGCCACCAGTGGGGCCAACAATCAGCCCCAGCATTTT.

This rearrangement joins TRBV20-1 to TRBJ1-2; the D is unclear. CDR3 length: 16 amino acids. The V end was cut by 0 bases, the J end by 5 bases, with 19 bases between. The V gene's germline CDR1 is DFQATT and CDR2 SNEGSKA (reference sequence). Here the CDR3 DNA reads TGCAGTGCTAGAGATCTTCTCTGGGGAGGGTCTTATGGCTACACCTTC. This encodes CSARDLLWGGSYGYTF.

This clonotype was recorded at least ten times. This chain links TRBV7-6 with TRBJ1-1; D is ambiguous. This CDR3 has 13 residues. The ends were cut back, 1 base at V and 3 bases at J, with 6 bases in the middle. In germline, CDR1 is SGHVS, CDR2 FNYEAQ. This CDR3 reads CASSLEEYTEAFF. The CDR3 DNA is TGTGCCAGCAGCTTAGAAGAGTACACTGAAGCTTTCTTT.

The rearrangement uses TRBV28 and TRBJ2-7, with TRBD1 matching 8 bases. The germline V gene has CDR1 MDHEN and CDR2 SYDVKM. The CDR3 contains 14 residues. The ends lost 8 bases at V and 6 bases at J; junction bases unmatched: 12. The CDR3 region has the DNA TGTGCCAGCGGACAGGGAGAGACATTCTTCGAGCAGTACTTC. Its protein is CASGQGETFFEQYF. Complete variable domain (other parts from reference TRBV28 and TRBJ2-7): DVKVTQSSRYLVKRTGEKVFLECVQDMDHENMFWYRQDPGLGLRLIYFSYDVKMKEKGDIPEGYSVSREKKERFSLILESASTNQTSMYLCASGQGETFFEQYFGPGTRLTVT.

This clonotype was counted only a few times. CDR3 DNA: TGTGCCAGCAGCCCTGGGGGACAGGCTGCGACCTATGGCTACACCTTC. Translating gives CASSPGGQAATYGYTF. This chain uses TRBV4-2 with TRBJ1-2; 8 bases are a match to TRBD1. The CDR3 consists of 16 residues. From germline, CDR1 is LGHNA and CDR2 YNFKEQ. With V trimmed by 4 bases and J by 4 bases, 11 bases remained unmatched.

The table lists this clonotype with many counts. V gene TRBV19 combines with J gene TRBJ1-1; 8 bases are a match to TRBD1. Germline V gives CDR1 LNHDA, CDR2 SQIVND (reference sequence). V shed 7 bases and J 4 bases; nucleotides not matched to a gene: 8. CDR3 size: 14 residues. CDR3 bases: TGTGCCAGTACCCCAGGGGGCTTGGTCACTGAAGCTTTCTTT. This encodes CASTPGGLVTEAFF. Looking up the rest from reference TRBV19 and TRBJ1-1 gives the full variable domain: DGGITQSPKYLFRKEGQNVTLSCEQNLNHDAMYWYRQDPGQGLRLIYYSQIVNDFQKGDIAEGYSVSREKKESFPLTVTSAQKNPTAFYLCASTPGGLVTEAFFGQGTRLTVV.

The chain uses TRBV4-3 and TRBJ1-1; TRBD1 might be the D (6 bases). The germline CDR1 and CDR2 sequences are LGHNA and YSLEER. This CDR3 has 16 residues. V gave up 4 bases and J gave up 4 bases, with 19 bases separating them. The CDR3 reads CASSLQTGKYRTEAFF. The DNA of the CDR3 is TGCGCCAGCAGCCTCCAAACAGGGAAGTATCGCACTGAAGCTTTCTTT.

This clonotype was counted between two and nine times. This rearrangement joins TRBV20-1 to TRBJ2-3; the D is unclear. Germline V lookup: CDR1 DFQATT, CDR2 SNEGSKA (reference sequence). The CDR3 is made up of 14 amino acids. V was cut by 6 bases and J by 4 bases, with 17 bases left in between. This CDR3 reads CSAHVPALSDTQYF. The CDR3 region has the DNA TGCAGTGCCCACGTTCCAGCCTTATCAGATACGCAGTATTTT.

This clonotype was seen a handful of times. The chain has TRBV12-3 or TRBV12-4 and TRBJ1-2; D is possibly TRBD1 (5 bases). This CDR3 spans 15 amino acids. The V gene lost 8 bases and the J gene lost 4 bases, with 20 bases spanning the gap. This chain's CDR3 is CASGNADIGPYGYTF. The CDR3 nucleotides read TGTGCCAGCGGCAACGCGGACATCGGCCCCTATGGCTACACCTTC.

This clonotype was observed a handful of times. This chain links TRBV18 with TRBJ1-1, with TRBD1 identical over 7 bases. This CDR3 spans 14 amino acids. The germline CDR1 and CDR2 sequences are KGHSH and LQKENI. The V segment lost 3 bases and the J segment 3 bases; nucleotides outside the gene matches: 4. The CDR3: CASSPFDRDTEAFF. For the CDR3, the DNA is TGTGCCAGCTCACCTTTCGACAGGGACACTGAAGCTTTCTTT.

The chain has TRBV20-1 and TRBJ2-1, with 10 bases aligning to TRBD2. CDR3 length: 17 amino acids. CDR1 DFQATT and CDR2 SNEGSKA come from the germline V gene (reference sequence). V trimming: 7 bases; J trimming: 2 bases; junction bases outside the gene matches: 14. The CDR3 DNA reads TGCAGTGTGTATTCTAGCGGGAGTATCCAGGCCTACAATGAGCAGTTCTTC. Translated: CSVYSSGSIQAYNEQFF.